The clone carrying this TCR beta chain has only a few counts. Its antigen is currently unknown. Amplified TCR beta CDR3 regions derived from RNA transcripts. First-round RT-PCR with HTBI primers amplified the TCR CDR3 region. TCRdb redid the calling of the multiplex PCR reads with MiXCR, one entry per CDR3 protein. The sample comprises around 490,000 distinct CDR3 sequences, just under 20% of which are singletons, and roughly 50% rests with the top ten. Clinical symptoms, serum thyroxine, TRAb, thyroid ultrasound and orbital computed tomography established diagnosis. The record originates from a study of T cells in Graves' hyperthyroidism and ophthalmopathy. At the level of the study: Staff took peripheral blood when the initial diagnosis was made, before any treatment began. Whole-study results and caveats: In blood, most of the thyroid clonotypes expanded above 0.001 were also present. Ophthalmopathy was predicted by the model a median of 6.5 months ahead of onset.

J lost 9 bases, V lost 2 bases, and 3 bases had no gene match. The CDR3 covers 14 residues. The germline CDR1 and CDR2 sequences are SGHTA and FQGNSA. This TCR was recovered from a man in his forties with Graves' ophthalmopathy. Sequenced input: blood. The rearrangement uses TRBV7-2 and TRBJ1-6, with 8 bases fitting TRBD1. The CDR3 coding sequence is TGTGCCAGCAGCTTACCAGGGGGCGGTTCACCCCTCCACTTT. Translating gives CASSLPGGGSPLHF.